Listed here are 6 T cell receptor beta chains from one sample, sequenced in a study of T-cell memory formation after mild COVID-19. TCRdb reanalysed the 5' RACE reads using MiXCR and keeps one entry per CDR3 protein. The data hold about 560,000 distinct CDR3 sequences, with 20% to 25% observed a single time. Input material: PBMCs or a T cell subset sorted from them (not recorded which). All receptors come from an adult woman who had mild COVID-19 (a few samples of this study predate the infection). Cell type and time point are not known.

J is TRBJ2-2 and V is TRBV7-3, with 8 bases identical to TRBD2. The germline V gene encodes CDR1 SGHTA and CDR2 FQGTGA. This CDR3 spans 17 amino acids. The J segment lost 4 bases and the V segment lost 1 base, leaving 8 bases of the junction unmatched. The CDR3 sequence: CASSLSVLAVPTGELFF. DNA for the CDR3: TGTGCCAGCAGCTTAAGCGTACTAGCGGTACCCACCGGGGAGCTGTTTTTT.

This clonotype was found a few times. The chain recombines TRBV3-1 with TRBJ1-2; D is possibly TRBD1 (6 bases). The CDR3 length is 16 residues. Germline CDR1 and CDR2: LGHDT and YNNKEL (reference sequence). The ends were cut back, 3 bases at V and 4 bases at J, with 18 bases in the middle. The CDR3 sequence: CASSHDGQTGFYGYTF. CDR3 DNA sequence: TGTGCCAGCAGCCATGATGGTCAAACAGGGTTCTATGGCTACACCTTC.

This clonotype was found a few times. CDR3 nucleotides: TGCAGTGCTAGAGAAGAGGGGGCCTATGGCTACACCTTC. The encoded protein is CSAREEGAYGYTF. The rearrangement joins TRBV20-1 to TRBJ1-2, with TRBD1 matching over 7 bases. The V gene's germline CDR1 is DFQATT and CDR2 SNEGSKA (reference sequence). The V gene end was trimmed by 0 bases and the J gene end by 4 bases; junction bases not matched to a gene: 2. This CDR3 is 13 amino acids long.

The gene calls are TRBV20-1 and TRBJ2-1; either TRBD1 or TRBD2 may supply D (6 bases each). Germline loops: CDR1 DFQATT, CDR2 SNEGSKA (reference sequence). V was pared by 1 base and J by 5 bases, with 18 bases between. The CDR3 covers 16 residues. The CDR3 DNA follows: TGCAGTGCTAGAGTCGAGGGGTCGGGGGCGGACAATGAGCAGTTCTTC. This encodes CSARVEGSGADNEQFF.

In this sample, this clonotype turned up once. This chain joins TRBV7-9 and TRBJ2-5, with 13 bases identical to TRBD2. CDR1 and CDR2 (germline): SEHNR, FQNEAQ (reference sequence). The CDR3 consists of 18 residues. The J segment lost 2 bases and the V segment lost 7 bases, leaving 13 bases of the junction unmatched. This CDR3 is CASNRLTSGGYNQETQYF. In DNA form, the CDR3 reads TGTGCCAGCAACCGCTTGACTAGCGGGGGGTATAATCAAGAGACCCAGTACTTC.

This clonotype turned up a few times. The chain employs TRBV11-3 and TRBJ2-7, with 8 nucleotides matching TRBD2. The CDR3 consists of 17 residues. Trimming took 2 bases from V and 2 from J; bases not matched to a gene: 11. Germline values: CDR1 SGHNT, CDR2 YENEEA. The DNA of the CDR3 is TGTGCCAGCAGCTTAAGGGGAGCGGGAGCCGGGACCTACGAGCAGTACTTC. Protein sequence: CASSLRGAGAGTYEQYF.